This T cell receptor (beta chain) derives from a study of T cells in Graves' hyperthyroidism and ophthalmopathy. Study context: Blood from the periphery was taken at initial diagnosis, before any treatment.

A remark on this clonotype: Its matching antigen is unknown.

Findings of the study overall: Researchers found most expanded thyroid clonotypes above 0.001 in blood as well.

RNA transcripts served as the template for amplifying TCR beta CDR3 regions. First-round RT-PCR of the TCR CDR3 relied on the HTBI primer set. TCRdb recomputed calls from the multiplex PCR reads with MiXCR, one row per CDR3 protein. The repertoire holds hundreds of thousands of distinct CDR3 sequences, roughly 14% seen once, with over 10% in the top ten. CDR1 SEHNR and CDR2 FQNEAQ come from the germline V gene (reference sequence). With 1 base removed from V and 4 bases from J, the gap between germline ends came to 13 bases. This CDR3 has 15 residues. For the diagnoses, clinical symptoms, serum thyroxine and TRAb, thyroid ultrasound and orbital computed tomography were used. An approximately 10 ml volume of fresh peripheral blood provided the PBMCs.

This chain connects TRBV7-9 to TRBJ1-1; D is uncertain. Input material: blood. This TCR derives from a man younger than 35 with Graves' ophthalmopathy. The CDR3 nucleotides are TGTGCCAGCAGCTTAGTGGGTTTAGCGGCCACTGAAGCTTTCTTT. Its protein product is CASSLVGLAATEAFF.